This passage covers 30 T cell receptor beta chains from one sample sequenced in a study of graft-versus-host responses after intestinal transplantation (dated by TCRdb to the early 2020s). The sample's time point label, decoded: cells obtained before transplantation from donor or recipient. Their target antigens are unknown. Library preparation used the immunoSEQ multiplex PCR assay. TCRdb limited this immuneACCESS table to in-frame rearrangements with V and J called. A share of clones is missing; checked studies link under half to unresolved V genes, and the rest is unexplained. The sample data list fewer than 150,000 clones, and approximately 94% of these were observed just once. Together, the top ten hold about 0.16% of the sample. The sequences come from unstimulated CD4+ T cells sorted from spleen or lymph node cells, collected before intestinal transplant. These receptors were obtained from a human donor who received an intestinal transplant.

In the case of this clone: Other DNA sequences from this sample encode an identical CDR3 as well. The rearrangement links TRBV18 to TRBJ1-3, with D unresolved. The germline V gene encodes CDR1 KGHSH and CDR2 LQKENI. The CDR3 is 15 residues long. V was clipped by 2 bases and J by 0 bases, with 8 bases between them. DNA of the CDR3: TGTGCCAGCTCACCAACTGGAGACTCTGGAAACACCATATATTTT. It specifies CASSPTGDSGNTIYF. Combining the CDR3 with reference TRBV18 and TRBJ1-3 gives the whole variable domain NAGVMQNPRHLVRRRGQEARLRCSPMKGHSHVYWYRQLPEEGLKFMVYLQKENIIDESGMPKERFSAEFPKEGPSILRIQQVVRGDSAAYFCASSPTGDSGNTIYFGEGSWLTVV.

The V call is TRBV25-1, the J call TRBJ2-5, with 13 bases matching TRBD2. The CDR3 runs 18 residues. The ends lost 4 bases at V and 6 bases at J; junction bases unmatched: 14. Germline CDR1 is MGHDK and CDR2 is SYGVNS. The CDR3 sequence: CASSATGTSGALSKTQYF. CDR3 in DNA: TGTGCCAGCAGTGCGACCGGGACTAGCGGGGCGCTGTCTAAGACCCAGTACTTC.

The CDR3 bases are TGTGCCAGTATTAAACAGGGATACACTGAAGCTTTCTTT. As protein: CASIKQGYTEAFF. The genes are TRBV19 and TRBJ1-1; tentatively, D is TRBD1 (6 bases). V gave up 7 bases and J gave up 3 bases, with 12 bases separating them. This CDR3 contains 13 residues. Germline V CDR1 and CDR2: LNHDA, SQIVND (reference sequence).

The chain links TRBV5-6 to TRBJ2-7; 12 bases line up with TRBD2. Germline lookup yields CDR1 SGHDT and CDR2 YYEEEE. Trimming removed 4 bases from V and 7 bases from J; junction bases left unmatched: 6. This CDR3 comprises 14 residues. CDR3: CASSLGTSGWEQYF. CDR3 in DNA: TGTGCCAGCAGCCTCGGGACTAGCGGGTGGGAGCAGTACTTC.

This chain uses TRBV15 with TRBJ2-1; D may be TRBD2 (5 bases). Deletions cut 6 bases from V and 0 bases from J, with 12 bases between. This CDR3 contains 15 residues. The V gene's germline CDR1 is LNHNV and CDR2 YYDKDF (reference sequence). The CDR3 sequence: CATSEDYSSYNEQFF. In DNA, the CDR3 is TGTGCCACCAGTGAAGACTATAGCTCCTACAATGAGCAGTTCTTC.

This clone was detected only once. V is TRBV5-6 and J is TRBJ1-5; TRBD1 might be the D (6 bases). V was clipped by 2 bases and J by 3 bases, with 18 bases between them. Germline values: CDR1 SGHDT, CDR2 YYEEEE. The CDR3 length is 17 residues. DNA of the CDR3: TGTGCCAGCAGCTTCGGACCTTCCGGGGGCCCCAATCAGCCCCAGCATTTT. It yields the protein CASSFGPSGGPNQPQHF.

The genes are TRBV6-5 and TRBJ2-7; the match to TRBD1 covers 9 bases. The junction had 6 bases not matched to a gene; V was cut back by 4 bases and J by 5 bases. The CDR3 has 14 residues. Per the germline V gene, CDR1 is MNHEY and CDR2 is SVGAGI. In DNA form, the CDR3 reads TGTGCCAGCAGTTTACGGGACAGGGCGGACGAGCAGTACTTC. As protein: CASSLRDRADEQYF.

V is TRBV5-5 and J is TRBJ2-5, with D perhaps TRBD1 (6 bases). The CDR3 extends over 15 amino acids. Trimming stripped 0 bases from V and 1 base from J, with 10 bases between. Per the germline V gene, CDR1 is SGHKS and CDR2 is YYEKEE (reference sequence). CDR3 in amino acids: CASSLALDSQETQYF. CDR3 sequence (DNA): TGTGCCAGCAGCTTGGCCTTGGACAGCCAAGAGACCCAGTACTTC.

The genes are TRBV2 and TRBJ1-2; D is possibly TRBD1 (5 bases). Germline CDR1 reads SNHLY; CDR2 reads FYNNEI. The CDR3 sequence is 15 residues long. V gave up 7 bases and J gave up 4 bases, with 19 bases separating them. The CDR3 reads CASTPRTSGGYGYTF. DNA of the CDR3: TGTGCCAGCACCCCCCGGACGTCGGGGGGCTATGGCTACACCTTC.

The V call is TRBV18, the J call TRBJ2-3; D possibly uses TRBD1 or TRBD2 (5 bases each). The CDR3 is made up of 13 amino acids. Trimming pared 1 base from V and 4 bases from J, leaving 6 bases between. Germline CDR1 and CDR2: KGHSH and LQKENI. The CDR3 DNA reads as TGTGCCAGCTCACCACGGGGGTCAGATACGCAGTATTTT. Amino acids: CASSPRGSDTQYF.

The CDR3 sequence: CASSLQGTTEAFF. CDR3 DNA sequence: TGTGCCAGCTCGCTACAGGGAACCACTGAAGCTTTCTTT. The V and J genes are TRBV18 and TRBJ1-1; D is possibly TRBD1 (6 bases). The length of the CDR3 is 13 residues. Germline CDR1 and CDR2: KGHSH and LQKENI. V shed 6 bases and J shed 4 bases, with 12 bases lying between them.

The rearrangement joins TRBV18 to TRBJ2-7; D gene unclear. This CDR3 spans 13 amino acids. CDR1 and CDR2 (germline): KGHSH, LQKENI. Trimming shortened V by 5 bases and J by 1 base, and 9 bases separated the two germline ends. This CDR3 reads CASSSDGSYEQYF. CDR3 sequence (DNA): TGTGCCAGCTCAAGTGACGGTTCCTACGAGCAGTACTTC.

This chain connects TRBV15 to TRBJ1-2; D not certain. The length of the CDR3 is 16 residues. Germline CDR1 LNHNV, CDR2 YYDKDF (reference sequence). V was pared by 0 bases and J by 3 bases, with 14 bases between. CDR3 protein: CATSRDLTGVDYGYTF. In nucleotides, the CDR3 is TGTGCCACCAGCAGAGATCTGACGGGAGTTGACTATGGCTACACCTTC.

The chain is built from TRBV5-1 and TRBJ2-1; D uncertain. CDR3 length: 13 residues. Deletions cut 1 base from V and 6 bases from J, with 8 bases between. Germline V lookup: CDR1 SGHRS, CDR2 YFSETQ. The CDR3 region is CASSLRAGNEQFF. CDR3 in DNA: TGCGCCAGCAGCTTGCGGGCTGGCAATGAGCAGTTCTTC. The whole variable domain, remainder taken from reference TRBV5-1 and TRBJ2-1, is KAGVTQTPRYLIKTRGQQVTLSCSPISGHRSVSWYQQTPGQGLQFLFEYFSETQRNKGNFPGRFSGRQFSNSRSEMNVSTLELGDSALYLCASSLRAGNEQFFGPGTRLTVL.

V usage is TRBV4-2 and J usage is TRBJ2-5; D unclear. The J call may be wrong; the DNA end is better matched by TRBJ2-7. The length of the CDR3 is 13 residues. CDR1 and CDR2 (germline): LGHNA, YNFKEQ. The CDR3 spells CASSQTSSYEQYF. Written as DNA, the CDR3 is TGTGCCAGCAGCCAAACAAGCTCCTACGAGCAGTACTTC.

This chain joins TRBV28 and TRBJ1-1; no firm D call. V shed 3 bases and J shed 3 bases, with 8 bases lying between them. The CDR3 has 13 amino acids. The germline gives CDR1 MDHEN, CDR2 SYDVKM. The CDR3, as DNA: TGTGCCAGCAGTTTGAACTGGGACACTGAAGCTTTCTTT. This gives the protein CASSLNWDTEAFF.

A single count supports this clone. The chain combines TRBV10-2 with TRBJ1-1, with a tentative D call TRBD1 (5 bases). Germline values: CDR1 WSHSY, CDR2 SAAADI. The CDR3 runs to 15 residues. Trimming removed 0 bases at V and 11 bases at J, with 19 bases between. The CDR3 spells CASSESGWSGGEAFF. The CDR3 nucleotides read TGCGCCAGCAGTGAGTCGGGGTGGTCGGGGGGTGAGGCTTTCTTT.

The chain recombines TRBV14 with TRBJ1-6, with a possible D match to TRBD1 (6 bases). V lost 0 bases and J 8 bases, leaving 17 bases between the germline ends. Germline CDR1 is SGHDN and CDR2 is FVKESK. The CDR3 loop spans 17 amino acids. CDR3: CASSQDLGWTVHSPLHF. CDR3 sequence (DNA): TGTGCCAGCAGCCAAGATCTCGGGTGGACAGTTCATTCACCCCTCCACTTT.

The genes are TRBV15 and TRBJ1-1; D possibly corresponds to TRBD1 (6 bases). This CDR3 comprises 17 residues. V lost 3 bases, J lost 1 base, and 18 bases lay in between. Per the germline V gene, CDR1 is LNHNV and CDR2 is YYDKDF (reference sequence). The CDR3 region has the DNA TGTGCCACCAGCAGGCCCCAAGGGGGGGGGAGGAACACTGAAGCTTTCTTT. Residues: CATSRPQGGGRNTEAFF.

This clone was counted a single time. This sequence joins TRBV6-5 and TRBJ2-3; no clear D gene. The V gene's germline CDR1 is MNHEY and CDR2 SVGAGI. V was pared by 6 bases and J by 2 bases, with 18 bases between. This CDR3 is built from 16 residues. In nucleotides, the CDR3 is TGTGCCAGCAGATACAATCCCCAATCGGACACAGATACGCAGTATTTT. Translation: CASRYNPQSDTDTQYF.

V gene TRBV11-3 combines with J gene TRBJ1-2; D not resolved. V gave up 0 bases and J gave up 2 bases, with 10 bases separating them. CDR3 size: 15 residues. Looked up from germline, CDR1 is SGHNT and CDR2 is YENEEA. The CDR3 region has the DNA TGTGCCAGCAGCTTAGATGACGGTCGGAACTATGGCTACACCTTC. Translated: CASSLDDGRNYGYTF.

The J gene is TRBJ2-3, the V gene TRBV11-2, with TRBD2 matching over 11 bases. The germline CDR1 and CDR2 sequences are SGHAT and FQNNGV. J lost 5 bases, V lost 3 bases, and 7 bases had no gene match. The CDR3 spans 16 residues. The CDR3 protein is CASSLGSGGAGDTQYF. CDR3 nucleotides: TGTGCCAGCAGCTTGGGTAGCGGGGGGGCCGGAGATACGCAGTATTTT.

The rearrangement joins TRBV7-8 to TRBJ2-7; the match to TRBD2 covers 7 bases. J was trimmed by 6 bases and V by 4 bases; bases with no gene match: 12. This CDR3 has 15 amino acids. The germline gives CDR1 SGHVS, CDR2 FQNEAQ. CDR3 coding DNA: TGTGCCAGCAGCTCCTCATGGGTTTGGGGGGGCGAGCAGTACTTC. Translated: CASSSSWVWGGEQYF.

The chain has TRBV15 and TRBJ2-6, with 7 bases that match TRBD1. V lost 0 bases to trimming and J lost 2 bases; unmatched junction nucleotides: 1. Germline V gene lookup returns CDR1 LNHNV and CDR2 YYDKDF (reference sequence). The CDR3 has 16 residues. The CDR3 DNA follows: TGTGCCACCAGCAGAGACACAGGGGCTGGGGCCAACGTCCTGACTTTC. Translating it yields CATSRDTGAGANVLTF.

The J gene is TRBJ2-7, the V gene TRBV30, with D unresolved. CDR1 is GTSNPN, CDR2 SVGIG, per germline (reference sequence). Trimming shortened V by 5 bases and J by 6 bases, and 11 bases separated the two germline ends. The CDR3 extends over 11 amino acids. The CDR3 region has the DNA TGTGCCTGGGGCCGAACACTCGAGCAGTACTTC. It codes for CAWGRTLEQYF.

V usage is TRBV6-5 and J usage is TRBJ1-5; 7 bases line up with TRBD1. This CDR3 is 14 amino acids long. CDR1 and CDR2 from the germline V gene are MNHEY and SVGAGI. V trimming: 7 bases; J trimming: 4 bases; junction bases outside the gene matches: 7. The CDR3 DNA is TGTGCCAGCACAACGGACAGGCTAAATCAGCCCCAGCATTTT. This sequence encodes CASTTDRLNQPQHF.

This chain links TRBV7-9 with TRBJ1-2; D uncertain. The CDR3 totals 15 residues. Germline-derived CDR1 and CDR2 are SEHNR and FQNEAQ (reference sequence). V was shortened by 2 bases and J by 2 bases, with 12 bases between the two germline ends. The CDR3 region is CASSLQDYLNYGYTF. The CDR3 DNA is TGTGCCAGCAGCTTACAGGACTACTTAAACTATGGCTACACCTTC. The full variable domain, completed using reference TRBV7-9 and TRBJ1-2, is DTGVSQNPRHKITKRGQNVTFRCDPISEHNRLYWYRQTLGQGPEFLTYFQNEAQLEKSRLLSDRFSAERPKGSFSTLEIQRTEQGDSAMYLCASSLQDYLNYGYTFGSGTRLTVV.

The chain uses TRBV5-1 and TRBJ1-6; tentatively, D is TRBD1 (5 bases). The CDR3 length is 18 residues. CDR1 and CDR2 from the germline V gene are SGHRS and YFSETQ. V dropped 1 base and J dropped 0 bases, with 14 bases sitting between them. The CDR3 protein is CASSLRGPDSSYNSPLHF. The CDR3 DNA is TGCGCCAGCAGCTTGAGAGGACCTGACAGCTCCTATAATTCACCCCTCCACTTT. Drawing the rest from reference TRBV5-1 and TRBJ1-6, the complete variable domain is KAGVTQTPRYLIKTRGQQVTLSCSPISGHRSVSWYQQTPGQGLQFLFEYFSETQRNKGNFPGRFSGRQFSNSRSEMNVSTLELGDSALYLCASSLRGPDSSYNSPLHFGNGTRLTVT.

The V call is TRBV11-3, the J call TRBJ2-2; D remains unclear. Trimming took off 7 bases at V and 0 bases at J, with 12 bases between the two ends. CDR1 is SGHNT, CDR2 YENEEA, per germline. The CDR3 totals 15 residues. In DNA form, the CDR3 reads TGTGCCAGCACCCTCGGCGGTTCGAACACCGGGGAGCTGTTTTTT. Translated, it gives CASTLGGSNTGELFF.

In its sample, this clone was seen a few times. J is TRBJ2-3 and V is TRBV5-4; 13 bases agree with TRBD2. Germline assignment: CDR1 SGHNT and CDR2 YYREEE (reference sequence). CDR3 size: 15 residues. V shed 1 base, J shed 6 bases, and the junction held 2 bases outside the gene matches. This CDR3 reads CASSLKTSGRDTQYF. The CDR3 DNA follows: TGTGCCAGCAGCTTGAAGACTAGCGGGAGGGATACGCAGTATTTT.